These 9 T cell receptor beta chains were sequenced from one sample in a study of blood T cell repertoires in COVID-19. Some clones are missing from TCRdb's copy, which holds only in-frame ones; the method was immunoSEQ multiplex PCR. The sample has around 280,000 clones, approximately 80% seen once. Sample: peripheral blood. The source is a woman in her forties or fifties with active or convalescent COVID-19.

The table lists this clone with a few counts. V gene TRBV7-2 combines with J gene TRBJ2-7, with 11 nucleotides matching TRBD2. J lost 2 bases, V lost 3 bases, and 3 bases had no gene match. The CDR3 loop spans 15 amino acids. Germline loops: CDR1 SGHTA, CDR2 FQGNSA. CDR3 DNA sequence: TGTGCCAGCAGCTTGGGACTAGCGGTTCCCTACGAGCAGTACTTC. Residues: CASSLGLAVPYEQYF.

The chain links TRBV5-5 to TRBJ2-3; a possible D gene is TRBD2 (6 bases). The CDR3 covers 16 residues. Trimming pared 0 bases from V and 2 bases from J, leaving 13 bases between. Germline values: CDR1 SGHKS, CDR2 YYEKEE (reference sequence). This CDR3 is CASSLGSGTYTDTQYF. DNA for the CDR3: TGTGCCAGCAGCTTGGGTAGCGGCACCTACACAGATACGCAGTATTTT. The full variable domain, its missing parts supplied by reference TRBV5-5 and TRBJ2-3, is DAGVTQSPTHLIKTRGQQVTLRCSPISGHKSVSWYQQVLGQGPQFIFQYYEKEERGRGNFPDRFSARQFPNYSSELNVNALLLGDSALYLCASSLGSGTYTDTQYFGPGTRLTVL.

V usage is TRBV6-6 and J usage is TRBJ2-1; D possibly corresponds to TRBD1 (6 bases). The CDR3 sequence is 19 residues long. Trimming removed 5 bases at V and 1 base at J, with 24 bases between. Looked up from germline, CDR1 is MNHNY and CDR2 is SVGAGI (reference sequence). The CDR3 loop reads CASSHDPRQADPSYNEQFF. The CDR3 DNA reads TGTGCCAGCAGTCACGACCCAAGACAGGCCGATCCGTCCTACAATGAGCAGTTCTTC.

The chain recombines TRBV27 with TRBJ1-6; D gene ambiguous. The CDR3 totals 14 residues. CDR1 and CDR2 (germline): MNHEY, SMNVEV (reference sequence). With 8 bases removed from V and 7 bases from J, the gap between germline ends came to 15 bases. CDR3 protein: CASAPGSGNSPLHF. The CDR3 region has the DNA TGTGCCAGCGCTCCCGGGTCGGGAAATTCACCCCTCCACTTT.

The sample holds one count of this clone. V is TRBV19 and J is TRBJ2-1, with a possible D match to TRBD1 (5 bases). CDR1 and CDR2 from the germline V gene are LNHDA and SQIVND (reference sequence). This CDR3 contains 13 residues. The V gene lost 7 bases and the J gene lost 8 bases, with 15 bases spanning the gap. As DNA, the CDR3 is TGTGCCAGTATGAAGACAGTGGGCCATGAGCAGTTCTTC. The encoded protein is CASMKTVGHEQFF.

This clone was counted many times. This sequence joins TRBV6-5 and TRBJ2-5, with D maybe TRBD2 (6 bases). V was shortened by 6 bases and J by 4 bases, with 15 bases between the two germline ends. The CDR3 has 14 amino acids. CDR1 MNHEY and CDR2 SVGAGI come from the germline V gene. The CDR3 sequence: CASRKNLGRETQYF. In nucleotides, the CDR3 is TGTGCCAGCAGAAAAAACCTCGGGAGAGAGACCCAGTACTTC.

The V call is TRBV14, the J call TRBJ2-3, with D possibly matching TRBD2 (5 bases). This CDR3 spans 16 amino acids. Between the trimmed V and J ends, which lost 2 bases and 3 bases, there was a span of 15 bases. Germline V lookup: CDR1 SGHDN, CDR2 FVKESK. This CDR3 is CASSQRAGSSTDTQYF. CDR3 nucleotide sequence: TGTGCCAGCAGCCAAAGGGCGGGCTCCAGTACAGATACGCAGTATTTT.

This chain links TRBV19 with TRBJ2-7; 7 positions agree with TRBD1. V shed 6 bases, J shed 3 bases, and the junction held 5 bases outside the gene matches. CDR3 size: 13 residues. The germline gives CDR1 LNHDA, CDR2 SQIVND (reference sequence). The CDR3 here is CASSRDSNYEQYF. In DNA, the CDR3 is TGTGCCAGTAGCCGGGACAGCAACTACGAGCAGTACTTC.

As for this clone: The sample holds other DNA sequences that translate to the same CDR3. V usage is TRBV7-9 and J usage is TRBJ2-1; perhaps TRBD2 as D (6 bases). The germline gives CDR1 SEHNR, CDR2 FQNEAQ (reference sequence). The CDR3 has 15 residues. V lost 6 bases and J lost 2, with 14 bases in between. The CDR3 DNA reads TGTGCCAGCAGTCTTAGCGGAGGCCCCTACAATGAGCAGTTCTTC. This encodes CASSLSGGPYNEQFF.